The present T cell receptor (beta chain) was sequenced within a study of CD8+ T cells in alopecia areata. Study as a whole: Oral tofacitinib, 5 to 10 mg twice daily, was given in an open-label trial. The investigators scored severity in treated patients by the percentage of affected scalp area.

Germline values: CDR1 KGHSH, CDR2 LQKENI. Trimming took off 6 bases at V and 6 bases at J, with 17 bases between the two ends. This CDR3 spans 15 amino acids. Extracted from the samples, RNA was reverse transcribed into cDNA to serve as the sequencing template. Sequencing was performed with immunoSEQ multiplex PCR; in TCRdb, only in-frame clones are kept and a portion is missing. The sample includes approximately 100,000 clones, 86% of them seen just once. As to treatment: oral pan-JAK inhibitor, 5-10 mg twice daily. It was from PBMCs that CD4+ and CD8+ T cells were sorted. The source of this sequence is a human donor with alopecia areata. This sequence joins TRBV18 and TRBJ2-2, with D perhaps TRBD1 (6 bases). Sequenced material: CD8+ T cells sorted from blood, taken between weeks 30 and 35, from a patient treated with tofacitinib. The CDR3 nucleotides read TGTGCCAGCTCGACAAGACAGGATGTTGCCGGGGAGCTGTTTTTT. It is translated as CASSTRQDVAGELFF.